Below, 29 T cell receptor beta chains from the same sample are listed, as sequenced in a study of T cell changes during pregnancy in multiple sclerosis. This table comes from immunoSEQ multiplex PCR, and its TCRdb copy is limited to in-frame clones, with some not included. The repertoire has 80,000 to 100,000 clones, around 93% of them found once; the top ten carry 0.99%. Sequences were derived from peripheral blood, sampled after pregnancy. These receptors all stem from a female donor with multiple sclerosis, enrolled in a pregnancy study.

The chain links TRBV4-3 to TRBJ1-5, with unresolved D. The CDR3 has 16 amino acids. V lost 0 bases, J lost 3 bases, and 12 bases lay in between. Germline-derived CDR1 and CDR2 are LGHNA and YSLEER. This chain's CDR3 is CASSQEGGINNQPQHF. In DNA form, the CDR3 reads TGCGCCAGCAGCCAAGAAGGAGGGATTAACAATCAGCCCCAGCATTTT.

The rearrangement links TRBV5-8 to TRBJ2-7; no reliable D call. The CDR3 length is 13 residues. The V end lost 2 bases, the J end lost 4 bases, and 10 bases lay between the germline ends. CDR1 SGHTS and CDR2 YDEGEE come from the germline V gene. In DNA, the CDR3 is TGTGCCAGCAGCTTCCGCGCCTTTTACGAGCAGTACTTC. Protein product: CASSFRAFYEQYF.

This chain connects TRBV9 to TRBJ1-1; maybe TRBD1 (6 bases). The germline gives CDR1 SGDLS, CDR2 YYNGEE. The CDR3 contains 15 residues. Trimming removed 3 bases at V and 4 bases at J, with 16 bases between. CDR3 in DNA: TGTGCCAGCAGCGGACGTACAGGGCCCGGCACTGAAGCTTTCTTT. Its protein is CASSGRTGPGTEAFF.

J is TRBJ1-1 and V is TRBV18; 7 nucleotides line up with TRBD1. The CDR3 is 14 residues long. After removal of 1 base from V and 3 bases from J, the junction contained 2 bases not matched to a gene. CDR1 and CDR2 from the germline V gene are KGHSH and LQKENI. The CDR3 coding sequence is TGTGCCAGCTCACCACAGGGGGCTGACACTGAAGCTTTCTTT. Translating gives CASSPQGADTEAFF.

The chain employs TRBV15 and TRBJ2-7; 14 positions match TRBD2. The V gene end was trimmed by 5 bases and the J gene end by 4 bases; junction bases not matched to a gene: 7. Germline V lookup: CDR1 LNHNV, CDR2 YYDKDF (reference sequence). The CDR3 sequence is 16 residues long. CDR3 in amino acids: CATSRSGTSGSYEQYF. The DNA for the CDR3 is TGTGCCACCAGCCGATCCGGGACTAGCGGGAGTTACGAGCAGTACTTC. The variable domain in full, completed from reference TRBV15 and TRBJ2-7, reads DAMVIQNPRYQVTQFGKPVTLSCSQTLNHNVMYWYQQKSSQAPKLLFHYYDKDFNNEADTPDNFQSRRPNTSFCFLDIRSPGLGDTAMYLCATSRSGTSGSYEQYFGPGTRLTVT.

J is TRBJ2-7 and V is TRBV5-1; TRBD2 matches at 13 bases. The germline V gene encodes CDR1 SGHRS and CDR2 YFSETQ. The CDR3 spans 16 residues. The junction had 9 bases not matched to a gene; V was cut back by 7 bases and J by 2 bases. The CDR3 DNA is TGCGCCAGCTCTACAAGGGGGACTAGCGGGACCTACGAGCAGTACTTC. The encoded protein is CASSTRGTSGTYEQYF.

The chain joins TRBV2 to TRBJ1-2; 10 nucleotides agree with TRBD1. This CDR3 spans 15 amino acids. V lost 3 bases to trimming and J lost 8 bases; unmatched junction nucleotides: 9. The germline CDR1 and CDR2 sequences are SNHLY and FYNNEI. DNA for the CDR3: TGTGCCAGCAGTGATAGGGACAGGGGAACCGACGGCTACACCTTC. This encodes CASSDRDRGTDGYTF.

This chain joins TRBV29-1 and TRBJ2-7; 7 bases are a match to TRBD1. From germline, CDR1 is SQVTM and CDR2 ANQGSEA. The CDR3 loop spans 15 amino acids. V lost 1 base, J lost 5 bases, and 11 bases stayed unmatched. In nucleotides, the CDR3 is TGCAGCGTTGAAGGGGGGACAGTGCTTGGGGACGAGCAGTACTTC. Amino acids: CSVEGGTVLGDEQYF.

The chain links TRBV28 to TRBJ2-3; D is possibly TRBD1 (5 bases). V lost 6 bases, J lost 2 bases, and 9 bases lay in between. Looked up from germline, CDR1 is MDHEN and CDR2 is SYDVKM. CDR3 length equals 13 residues. DNA for the CDR3: TGTGCCAGCAGAAAGGGGCTCACAGATACGCAGTATTTT. This encodes CASRKGLTDTQYF. The variable domain in full, completed from reference TRBV28 and TRBJ2-3, reads DVKVTQSSRYLVKRTGEKVFLECVQDMDHENMFWYRQDPGLGLRLIYFSYDVKMKEKGDIPEGYSVSREKKERFSLILESASTNQTSMYLCASRKGLTDTQYFGPGTRLTVL.

This chain joins TRBV27 and TRBJ2-7, with TRBD2 as a possible D gene (6 bases). Trimming stripped 8 bases from V and 1 base from J, with 12 bases between. CDR3 length: 13 amino acids. CDR1 and CDR2 from the germline V gene are MNHEY and SMNVEV (reference sequence). The CDR3 region has the DNA TGTGCCAGCGGCAGCGGGCAGTCCTACGAGCAGTACTTC. As protein: CASGSGQSYEQYF.

This sequence joins TRBV28 and TRBJ2-7, with TRBD1 matching over 7 bases. The V gene's germline CDR1 is MDHEN and CDR2 SYDVKM. The ends lost 3 bases at V and 4 bases at J; junction bases unmatched: 12. The CDR3 is made up of 16 amino acids. CDR3 DNA: TGTGCCAGCAGTTTCTCCTCAAGACAGGGCTATTACGAGCAGTACTTC. Translation gives CASSFSSRQGYYEQYF.

The chain carries TRBV4-1 and TRBJ2-5, with no clear D. Trimming stripped 0 bases from V and 8 bases from J, with 10 bases between. The CDR3 extends over 13 amino acids. Germline V CDR1 and CDR2: MGHRA, YSYEKL. This chain's CDR3 is CASSQDPAGTQYF. The CDR3 nucleotides are TGCGCCAGCAGCCAAGATCCGGCAGGCACCCAGTACTTC.

The rearrangement links TRBV27 to TRBJ2-5, with a possible D match to TRBD2 (6 bases). The CDR3 extends over 15 amino acids. From germline, CDR1 is MNHEY and CDR2 SMNVEV (reference sequence). V gave up 3 bases and J gave up 1 base, with 12 bases separating them. Here the CDR3 DNA reads TGTGCCAGCAGTTTGACCCTAGCGAGCCAAGAGACCCAGTACTTC. This sequence encodes CASSLTLASQETQYF.

V is TRBV19 and J is TRBJ2-7; D might be TRBD2 (5 bases). V lost 3 bases, J lost 6 bases, and 24 bases lay in between. This CDR3 comprises 17 residues. Germline-derived CDR1 and CDR2 are LNHDA and SQIVND (reference sequence). This chain's CDR3 is CASSIEATPGSTSEQYF. The CDR3 nucleotides read TGTGCCAGTAGTATCGAGGCTACGCCGGGGTCGACCTCCGAGCAGTACTTC.

The rearrangement links TRBV5-1 to TRBJ2-7, with D unresolved. Trimming shortened V by 3 bases and J by 2 bases, and 15 bases separated the two germline ends. The CDR3 covers 15 residues. Germline CDR1 is SGHRS and CDR2 is YFSETQ. The CDR3 loop reads CASSSPVSGTYEQYF. The DNA for the CDR3 is TGCGCCAGCAGCTCCCCGGTTTCGGGTACCTACGAGCAGTACTTC.

V and J are TRBV5-5 and TRBJ2-1; no firm D call. Germline loops: CDR1 SGHKS, CDR2 YYEKEE (reference sequence). The CDR3 spans 14 residues. The V end lost 3 bases, the J end lost 2 bases, and 9 bases lay between the germline ends. The CDR3 loop reads CASSYLGTYNEQFF. The CDR3 nucleotides are TGTGCCAGCAGCTACCTAGGTACCTACAATGAGCAGTTCTTC.

The chain links TRBV4-1 to TRBJ2-2; D unresolved. The CDR3 runs 17 residues. Germline CDR1 is MGHRA and CDR2 is YSYEKL. Deletions cut 0 bases from V and 0 bases from J, with 11 bases between. The CDR3 bases are TGCGCCAGCAGCCAAGATGAAGCGTCAGCGAACACCGGGGAGCTGTTTTTT. Protein product: CASSQDEASANTGELFF.

The J gene is TRBJ1-1, the V gene TRBV9; D gene ambiguous. The CDR3 has 11 residues. Germline assignment: CDR1 SGDLS and CDR2 YYNGEE. Between the trimmed V and J ends, which lost 4 bases and 7 bases, there was a span of 8 bases. The CDR3: CASSLHSEAFF. CDR3 DNA sequence: TGTGCCAGCAGCCTTCATAGTGAAGCTTTCTTT. The complete variable domain, with remaining parts taken from reference TRBV9 and TRBJ1-1, reads DSGVTQTPKHLITATGQRVTLRCSPRSGDLSVYWYQQSLDQGLQFLIQYYNGEERAKGNILERFSAQQFPDLHSELNLSSLELGDSALYFCASSLHSEAFFGQGTRLTVV.

The rearrangement uses TRBV5-4 and TRBJ1-2; D is perhaps TRBD1 (6 bases). The germline V gene has CDR1 SGHNT and CDR2 YYREEE (reference sequence). This CDR3 contains 15 residues. Trimming took 4 bases from V and 8 from J, leaving 21 bases between them. CDR3 DNA sequence: TGTGCCAGCAGCCAACGAGGGGGGGGACTCTGGGGCTACACCTTC. Its protein is CASSQRGGGLWGYTF. Full variable domain (missing parts from reference TRBV5-4 and TRBJ1-2): ETGVTQSPTHLIKTRGQQVTLRCSSQSGHNTVSWYQQALGQGPQFIFQYYREEENGRGNFPPRFSGLQFPNYSSELNVNALELDDSALYLCASSQRGGGLWGYTFGSGTRLTVV.

This clone was counted once. V is TRBV19 and J is TRBJ2-1; 8 positions agree with TRBD2. The CDR3 runs to 15 residues. The trim removed 3 bases at V and 6 bases at J, leaving 7 bases unmatched. Germline V gene lookup returns CDR1 LNHDA and CDR2 SQIVND (reference sequence). The CDR3 nucleotides are TGTGCCAGTAGTATCAGCGGGAGTGGCATCAATGAGCAGTTCTTC. It yields the protein CASSISGSGINEQFF.

The chain is built from TRBV5-1 and TRBJ2-7; TRBD1 aligns across 7 bases. The ends lost 0 bases at V and 2 bases at J; junction bases unmatched: 2. The CDR3 is made up of 14 amino acids. Germline CDR1 reads SGHRS; CDR2 reads YFSETQ. The CDR3, as DNA: TGCGCCAGCAGCTTGGAGACAGGGCCCTACGAGCAGTACTTC. Amino acids: CASSLETGPYEQYF.

The chain couples TRBV28 to TRBJ2-1; TRBD2 agrees at 8 bases. This CDR3 is 15 amino acids long. Germline CDR1 is MDHEN and CDR2 is SYDVKM. V lost 6 bases, J lost 4 bases, and 8 bases stayed unmatched. The CDR3 sequence: CASSQWASGYNEQFF. The CDR3 DNA reads as TGTGCCAGCAGCCAATGGGCTAGCGGGTACAATGAGCAGTTCTTC.

V is TRBV7-7 and J is TRBJ2-1; D is ambiguous. V lost 8 bases to trimming and J lost 2 bases, with 10 bases between them. The V gene's germline CDR1 is SSHAT and CDR2 FNYEAQ (reference sequence). This CDR3 contains 13 residues. CDR3 coding DNA: TGTGCCAGCGCGGAGATGCCCTACAATGAGCAGTTCTTC. Translated, it gives CASAEMPYNEQFF.

A single count supports this clone. The chain links TRBV6-5 to TRBJ2-7, with a weak D call TRBD2 (5 bases). The CDR3 loop spans 12 amino acids. The V gene's germline CDR1 is MNHEY and CDR2 SVGAGI. Trimming pared 10 bases from V and 6 bases from J, leaving 16 bases between. CDR3 residues: CATTRGMGEQYF. As DNA, the CDR3 is TGTGCCACCACACGGGGTATGGGCGAGCAGTACTTC.

V gene TRBV10-2 combines with J gene TRBJ2-1; D gene ambiguous. Per germline, CDR1 WSHSY and CDR2 SAAADI. Trimming removed 7 bases at V and 8 bases at J, with 18 bases between. The CDR3 sequence is 14 residues long. The CDR3 DNA is TGCGCCAGCACGCCCCAGTCGGCGGTCTATGAGCAGTTCTTC. It encodes CASTPQSAVYEQFF.

A single count supports this clone. The V and J genes are TRBV14 and TRBJ1-1; TRBD1 matches at 10 bases. The CDR3 totals 16 residues. J was trimmed by 1 base and V by 5 bases; bases with no gene match: 7. The germline V gene encodes CDR1 SGHDN and CDR2 FVKESK. CDR3 protein: CASSEGTGATNTEAFF. Written as DNA, the CDR3 is TGTGCCAGCAGCGAAGGGACAGGGGCGACGAACACTGAAGCTTTCTTT.

CDR3 in DNA: TGCGCCAGCAGTGAGTCCAGGGACAGGGGACGCGAAAAACTGTTTTTT. Protein sequence: CASSESRDRGREKLFF. V and J are TRBV10-1 and TRBJ1-4; TRBD1 matches at 10 bases. Trimming at V came to 0 bases and at J to 8 bases, leaving 6 bases not matched to a gene. There are 16 residues in the CDR3. Germline V lookup: CDR1 WNHNN, CDR2 SYGVQD (reference sequence).

The rearrangement links TRBV2 to TRBJ1-2; TRBD1 matches 9 bases. The CDR3 contains 16 residues. Germline CDR1 SNHLY, CDR2 FYNNEI. The junction had 7 bases not matched to a gene; V was cut back by 5 bases and J by 0 bases. CDR3 sequence reads: CASSSRQGVSNYGYTF. The CDR3 DNA reads TGTGCCAGCAGTTCCCGACAGGGGGTATCTAACTATGGCTACACCTTC. The full variable domain, in which reference TRBV2 and TRBJ1-2 provide the parts outside the CDR3, is EPEVTQTPSHQVTQMGQEVILRCVPISNHLYFYWYRQILGQKVEFLVSFYNNEISEKSEIFDDQFSVERPDGSNFTLKIRSTKLEDSAMYFCASSSRQGVSNYGYTFGSGTRLTVV.

This CDR3 reads CASSFRLAGSYEQYF. In nucleotides, the CDR3 is TGTGCCAGCAGCTTTAGACTAGCGGGGAGCTACGAGCAGTACTTC. The chain combines TRBV5-5 with TRBJ2-7, with 11 bases lining up with TRBD2. The CDR3 runs 15 residues. Losses at the gene ends were 2 bases for V and 3 bases for J; bases not matched to a gene: 4. The germline V gene has CDR1 SGHKS and CDR2 YYEKEE (reference sequence).